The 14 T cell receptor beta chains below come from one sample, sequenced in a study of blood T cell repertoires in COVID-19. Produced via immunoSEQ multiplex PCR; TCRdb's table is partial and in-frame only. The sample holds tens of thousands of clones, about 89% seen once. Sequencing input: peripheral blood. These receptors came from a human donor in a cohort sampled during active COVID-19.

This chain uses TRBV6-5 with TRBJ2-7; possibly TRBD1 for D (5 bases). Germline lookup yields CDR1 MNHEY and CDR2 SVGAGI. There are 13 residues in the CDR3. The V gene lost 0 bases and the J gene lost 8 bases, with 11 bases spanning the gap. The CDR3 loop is CASSYSGVGQQYF. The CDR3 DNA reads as TGTGCCAGCAGTTACTCAGGGGTAGGGCAGCAGTACTTC.

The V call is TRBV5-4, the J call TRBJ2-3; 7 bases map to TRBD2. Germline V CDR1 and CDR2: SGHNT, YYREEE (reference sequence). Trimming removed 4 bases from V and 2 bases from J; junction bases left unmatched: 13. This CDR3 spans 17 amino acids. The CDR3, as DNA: TGTGCCAGCAGCCCCCCTAGGGCGGGGGTATTCACAGATACGCAGTATTTT. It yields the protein CASSPPRAGVFTDTQYF.

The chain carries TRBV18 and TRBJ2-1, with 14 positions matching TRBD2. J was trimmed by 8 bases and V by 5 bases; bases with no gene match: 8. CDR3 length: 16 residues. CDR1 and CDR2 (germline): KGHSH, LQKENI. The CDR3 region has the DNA TGTGCCAGCTCATCCCGGACTAGCGGGAGGAGCGATGAGCAGTTCTTC. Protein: CASSSRTSGRSDEQFF.

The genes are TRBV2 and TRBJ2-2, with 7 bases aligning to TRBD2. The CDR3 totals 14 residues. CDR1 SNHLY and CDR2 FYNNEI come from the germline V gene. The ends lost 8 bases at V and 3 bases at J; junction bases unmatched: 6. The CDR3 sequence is CASLGLADTGELFF. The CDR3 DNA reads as TGTGCCAGCCTAGGGCTAGCGGACACCGGGGAGCTGTTTTTT.

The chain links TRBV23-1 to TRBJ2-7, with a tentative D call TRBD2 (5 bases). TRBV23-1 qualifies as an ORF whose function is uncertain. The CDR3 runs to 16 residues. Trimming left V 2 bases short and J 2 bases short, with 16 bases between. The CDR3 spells CASSQGREVGTYEQYV. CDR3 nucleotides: TGCGCCAGCAGTCAAGGCCGGGAAGTCGGGACCTACGAGCAGTACGTC.

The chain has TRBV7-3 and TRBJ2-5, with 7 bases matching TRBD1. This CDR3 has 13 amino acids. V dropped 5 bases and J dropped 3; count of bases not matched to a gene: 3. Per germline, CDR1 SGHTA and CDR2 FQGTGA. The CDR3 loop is CASSLGTEETQYF. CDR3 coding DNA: TGTGCCAGCAGCCTGGGGACAGAAGAGACCCAGTACTTC.

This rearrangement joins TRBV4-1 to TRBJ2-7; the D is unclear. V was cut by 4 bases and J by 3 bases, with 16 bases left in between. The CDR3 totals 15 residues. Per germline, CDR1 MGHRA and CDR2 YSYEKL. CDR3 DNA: TGCGCCAGCAGCCTGGCGGTAGATCGGCACTACGAGCAGTACGTC. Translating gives CASSLAVDRHYEQYV.

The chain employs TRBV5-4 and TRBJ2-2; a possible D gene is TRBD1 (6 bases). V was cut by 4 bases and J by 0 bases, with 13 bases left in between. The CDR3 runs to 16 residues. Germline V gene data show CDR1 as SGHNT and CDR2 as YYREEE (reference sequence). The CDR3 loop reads CASSDVGDTNTGELFF. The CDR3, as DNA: TGTGCCAGCAGCGACGTTGGGGACACGAACACCGGGGAGCTGTTTTTT.

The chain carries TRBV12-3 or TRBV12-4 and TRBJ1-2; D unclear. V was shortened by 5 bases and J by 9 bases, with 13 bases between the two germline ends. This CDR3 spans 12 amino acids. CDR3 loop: CASSPIEHRYTF. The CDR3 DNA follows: TGTGCCAGCAGTCCCATTGAGCACCGCTACACCTTC.

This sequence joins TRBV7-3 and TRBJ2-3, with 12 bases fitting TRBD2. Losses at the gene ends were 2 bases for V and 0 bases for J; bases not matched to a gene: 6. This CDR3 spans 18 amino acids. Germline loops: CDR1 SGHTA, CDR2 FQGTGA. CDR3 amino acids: CASSLSLAGGPSTDTQYF. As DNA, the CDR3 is TGTGCCAGCAGCTTATCGCTAGCGGGGGGGCCTAGCACAGATACGCAGTATTTT.

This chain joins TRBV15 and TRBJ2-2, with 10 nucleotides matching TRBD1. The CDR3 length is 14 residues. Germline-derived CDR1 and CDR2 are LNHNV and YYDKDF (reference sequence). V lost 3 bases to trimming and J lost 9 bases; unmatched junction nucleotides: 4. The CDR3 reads CATSSGTGDRELFF. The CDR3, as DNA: TGTGCCACCAGCAGCGGGACAGGGGATCGGGAGCTGTTTTTT.

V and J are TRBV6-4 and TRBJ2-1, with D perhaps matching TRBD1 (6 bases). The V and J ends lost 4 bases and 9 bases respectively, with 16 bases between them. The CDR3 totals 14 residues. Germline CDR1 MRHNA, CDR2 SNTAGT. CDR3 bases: TGTGCCAGCAGTGGTCAACAGGGTAATGGTGAGCAGTTCTTC. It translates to CASSGQQGNGEQFF.

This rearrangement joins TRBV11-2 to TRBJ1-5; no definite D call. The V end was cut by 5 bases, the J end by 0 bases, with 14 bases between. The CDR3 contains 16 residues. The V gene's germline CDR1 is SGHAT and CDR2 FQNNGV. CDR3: CASSTTSDYSNQPQHF. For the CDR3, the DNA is TGTGCCAGCAGCACCACGTCAGATTATAGCAATCAGCCCCAGCATTTT.

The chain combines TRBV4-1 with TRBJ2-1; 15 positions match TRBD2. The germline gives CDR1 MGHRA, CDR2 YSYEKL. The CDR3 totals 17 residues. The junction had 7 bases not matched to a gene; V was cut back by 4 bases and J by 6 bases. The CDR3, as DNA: TGCGCCAGCAGCCGCGGACTAGCGGGGGGGCCCCTCAATGAGCAGTTCTTC. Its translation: CASSRGLAGGPLNEQFF.